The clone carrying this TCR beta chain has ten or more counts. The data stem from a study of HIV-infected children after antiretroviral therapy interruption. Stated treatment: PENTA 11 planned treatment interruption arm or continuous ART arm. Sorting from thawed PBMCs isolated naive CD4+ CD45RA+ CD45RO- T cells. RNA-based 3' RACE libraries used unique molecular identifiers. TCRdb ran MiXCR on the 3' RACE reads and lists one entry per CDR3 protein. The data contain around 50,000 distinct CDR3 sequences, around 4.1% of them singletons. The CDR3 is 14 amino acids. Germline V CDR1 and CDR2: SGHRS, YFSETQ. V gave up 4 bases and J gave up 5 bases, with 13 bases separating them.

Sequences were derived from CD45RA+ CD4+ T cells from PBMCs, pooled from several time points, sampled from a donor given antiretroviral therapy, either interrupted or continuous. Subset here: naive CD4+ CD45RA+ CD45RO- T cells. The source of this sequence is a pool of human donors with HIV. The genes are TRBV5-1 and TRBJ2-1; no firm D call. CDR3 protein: CASSPLDGNNEQFF. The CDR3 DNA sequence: TGCGCCAGCAGCCCACTCGACGGAAACAATGAGCAGTTCTTC.